This record covers a single T cell receptor (beta chain). Its antigen is unknown. Per the germline V gene, CDR1 is SEHNR and CDR2 is FQNEAQ (reference sequence). The CDR3 sequence is 17 residues long. V shed 5 bases and J 7 bases; nucleotides not matched to a gene: 9. This entry is derived from a study of vaccination and CD4 T cells after COVID-19. Treatment denoted: approximately 9-day PBMC culture with coronavirus spike peptide pools or control peptides (ViraFEST assay). CD4+ T-cell collection from the unexposed donor predated the COVID-19 pandemic (2011-2018). Half the medium was replaced with fresh IL-2 medium on days 3 and 7. Scientists ran DNA taken from cultured CD4+ T cells through the Oncomine TCR Beta short-read assay for sequencing. Genomic DNA was isolated from CD4+ T cells that had been cultured. TCRdb independently ran MiXCR on the PCR reads; one entry per CDR3 protein. The sample shows approximately 9,700 distinct CDR3 sequences, 30% of them seen only once.

Material for sequencing was CD4+ T cells from blood, cultured in vitro. The receptor was isolated from a human donor in good health. This chain connects TRBV7-9 to TRBJ2-2; 14 bases are shared with TRBD2. CDR3 amino acids: CASSTTSGRAGDGELFF. In DNA, the CDR3 is TGTGCCAGCAGCACGACTAGCGGGAGGGCCGGGGACGGGGAGCTGTTTTTT.